This T cell receptor (beta chain) was identified in a study of molecular identifiers for immune sequencing clone quantification. Study-wide points: Spiked Jurkat TCR RNA equivalent to one cell was reportedly detectable in one million naive cells.

The CDR3 contains 15 residues. Deletions cut 1 base from V and 9 bases from J, with 13 bases between. CDR1 and CDR2 from the germline V gene are SEHNR and FQNEAQ (reference sequence). This clonotype was seen at least ten times. Its antigen is not identified. Naive CD8 T cells were picked out by sorting for CD8+CD4-CCR7+CD45RA+. Generation of bulk TCR libraries relied on previously described methods and listed TCR primers. Each CDR3 protein gets one entry after TCRdb re-called the PCR reads with MiXCR. The table records some 590,000 distinct CDR3 sequences, 25% of them present only once. Input material: naive CD8+ T cells from blood, with Jurkat cell RNA spiked in. Subset reported: FACS-sorted CD8+CD4-CCR7+CD45RA+ naive T cells. The chain joins TRBV7-9 to TRBJ1-6; tentatively, D is TRBD1 (6 bases). This TCR was sampled from a human donor in good health. Some libraries in this study had Jurkat cell RNA spiked in. The CDR3: CASSLVLGAISPLHF. As DNA, the CDR3 is TGTGCCAGCAGCTTAGTTCTGGGGGCAATTTCACCCCTCCACTTT.